This T cell receptor beta chain was found in a study of shared clonotypes between healthy human individuals. The repertoire was sequenced with immunoSEQ multiplex PCR; TCRdb's copy has only in-frame clones and lacks some. The profile shows around 2.5 million clones, roughly 93% of them singletons. Trimming removed 5 bases at V and 0 bases at J, with 7 bases between. The CDR3 extends over 13 amino acids. Looked up from germline, CDR1 is SGHAT and CDR2 is FQNNGV. The V gene is TRBV11-2, the J gene TRBJ1-2; D not resolved. The sequenced material came from naive CD4+ T cells from PBMCs. The sample's subset: CD45RA+ positively selected. This sequence was found in a man between 18 and 35 years old in good health. Some clones in this sample may be carry-over from other donors' samples. DNA of the CDR3: TGTGCCAGCAGCGGGCAGTCTAACTATGGCTACACCTTC. This sequence encodes CASSGQSNYGYTF.